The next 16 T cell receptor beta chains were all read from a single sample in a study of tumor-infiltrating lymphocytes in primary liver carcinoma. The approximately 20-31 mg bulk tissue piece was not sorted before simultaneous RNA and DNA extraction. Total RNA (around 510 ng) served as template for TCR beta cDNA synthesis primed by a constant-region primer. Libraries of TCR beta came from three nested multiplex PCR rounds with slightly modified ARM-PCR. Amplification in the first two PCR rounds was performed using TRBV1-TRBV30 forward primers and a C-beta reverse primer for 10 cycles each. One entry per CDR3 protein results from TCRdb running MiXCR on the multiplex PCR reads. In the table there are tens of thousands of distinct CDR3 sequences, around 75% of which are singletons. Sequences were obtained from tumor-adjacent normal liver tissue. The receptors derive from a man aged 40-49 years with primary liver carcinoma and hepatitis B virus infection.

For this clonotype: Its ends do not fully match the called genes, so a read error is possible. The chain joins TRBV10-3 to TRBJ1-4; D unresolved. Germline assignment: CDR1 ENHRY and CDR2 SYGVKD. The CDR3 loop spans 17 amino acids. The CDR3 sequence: CAISGWPGTATNEKLFF. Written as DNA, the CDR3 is TGCGCCATCAGTGGATGGCCGGGTACTGCAACTAATGAAAAACTGTTTTTT.

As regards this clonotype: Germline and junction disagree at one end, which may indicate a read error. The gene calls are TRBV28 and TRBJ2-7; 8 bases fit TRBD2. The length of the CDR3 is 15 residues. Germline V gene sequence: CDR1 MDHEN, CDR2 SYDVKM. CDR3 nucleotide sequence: TGTGCCGGCAGTATACCCAGAGCGGGAGCCTACGAGCAGTACTTC. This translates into CAGSIPRAGAYEQYF.

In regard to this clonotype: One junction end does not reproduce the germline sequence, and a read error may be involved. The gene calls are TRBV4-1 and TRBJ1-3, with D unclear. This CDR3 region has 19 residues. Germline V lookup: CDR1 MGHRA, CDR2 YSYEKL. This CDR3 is CASSPYIRVRILSGKTIYF. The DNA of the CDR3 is TGCGCCAGCAGCCCGTATATACGGGTCAGAATCCTCTCTGGAAAGACCATATATTTT.

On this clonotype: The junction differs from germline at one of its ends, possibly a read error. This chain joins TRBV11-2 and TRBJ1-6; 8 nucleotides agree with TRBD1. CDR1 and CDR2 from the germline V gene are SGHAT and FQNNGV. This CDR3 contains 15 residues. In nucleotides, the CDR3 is TGTGCCAGCAGGCGCGAGGACAGGGCCTATTCGCCCCTCCACTTT. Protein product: CASRREDRAYSPLHF.

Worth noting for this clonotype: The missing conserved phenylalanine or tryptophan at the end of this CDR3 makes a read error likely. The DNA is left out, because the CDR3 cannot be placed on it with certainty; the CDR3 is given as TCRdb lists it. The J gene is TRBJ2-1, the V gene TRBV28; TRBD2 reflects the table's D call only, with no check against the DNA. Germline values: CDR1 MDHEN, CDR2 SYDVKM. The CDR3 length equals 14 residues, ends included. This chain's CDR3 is CASSSAWTSGSGLI.

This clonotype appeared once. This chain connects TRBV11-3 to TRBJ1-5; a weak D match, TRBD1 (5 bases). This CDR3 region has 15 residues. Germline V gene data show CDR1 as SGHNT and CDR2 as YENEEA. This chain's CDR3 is CVSSLDLGVARPQHF. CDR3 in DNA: TGTGTCAGTAGCTTAGATCTGGGGGTGGCTCGGCCCCAGCATTTT.

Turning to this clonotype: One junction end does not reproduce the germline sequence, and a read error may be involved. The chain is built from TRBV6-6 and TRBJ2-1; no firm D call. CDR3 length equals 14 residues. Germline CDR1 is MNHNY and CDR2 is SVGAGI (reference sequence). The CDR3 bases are TGTCCCAGCAGTTACTCGATCGAGCGCAGTGAGCAGTTCTTC. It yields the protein CPSSYSIERSEQFF.

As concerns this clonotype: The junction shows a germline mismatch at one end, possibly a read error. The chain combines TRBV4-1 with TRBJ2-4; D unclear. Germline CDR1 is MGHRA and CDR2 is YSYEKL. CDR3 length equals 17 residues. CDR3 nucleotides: TGCGCCAGCAGCCAAGATCCCGGTGCGAAAGCCAAAAACATTAAGTACTTC. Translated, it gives CASSQDPGAKAKNIKYF.

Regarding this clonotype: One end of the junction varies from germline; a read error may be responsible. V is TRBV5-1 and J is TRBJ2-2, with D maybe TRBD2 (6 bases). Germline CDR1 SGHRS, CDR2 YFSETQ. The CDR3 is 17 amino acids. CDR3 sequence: CASSFGGASLNTWEPFF. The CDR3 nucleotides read TGCGCCAGCAGCTTTGGAGGGGCCTCTCTTAACACCTGGGAGCCGTTTTTT.

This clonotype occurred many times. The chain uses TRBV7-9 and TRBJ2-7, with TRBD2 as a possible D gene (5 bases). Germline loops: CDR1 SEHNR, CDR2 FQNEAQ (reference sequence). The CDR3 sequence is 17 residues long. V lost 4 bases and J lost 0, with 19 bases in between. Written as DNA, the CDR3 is TGTGCCAGCAGCTCCGAGCTACAGCGGTCGGGCTCCTACGAGCAGTACTTC. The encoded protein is CASSSELQRSGSYEQYF.

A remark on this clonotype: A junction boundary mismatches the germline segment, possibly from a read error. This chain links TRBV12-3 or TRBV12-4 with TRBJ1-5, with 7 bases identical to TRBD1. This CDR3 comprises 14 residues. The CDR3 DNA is TGTGCCAGCAGAAAGGACAGGTCGAGTCAGTCCCAGCATTTT. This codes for CASRKDRSSQSQHF.

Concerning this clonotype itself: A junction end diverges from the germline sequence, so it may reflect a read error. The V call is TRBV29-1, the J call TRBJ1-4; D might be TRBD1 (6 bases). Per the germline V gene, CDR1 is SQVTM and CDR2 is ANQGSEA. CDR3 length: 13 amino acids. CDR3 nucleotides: TGCAGCGTTGAACGTCAAGGGGGTGAAAGACTGTTTTTT. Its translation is CSVERQGGERLFF.

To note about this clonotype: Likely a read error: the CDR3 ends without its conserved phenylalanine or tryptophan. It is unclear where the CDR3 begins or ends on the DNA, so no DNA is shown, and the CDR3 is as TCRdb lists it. The CDR3 loop is CTSRGKRSYEHYY. The gene calls are TRBV11-1 and TRBJ2-7. CDR1 is SGHAT and CDR2 is FQDESV in the germline V gene (reference sequence). The CDR3 spans 13 amino acids, including both terminal residues.

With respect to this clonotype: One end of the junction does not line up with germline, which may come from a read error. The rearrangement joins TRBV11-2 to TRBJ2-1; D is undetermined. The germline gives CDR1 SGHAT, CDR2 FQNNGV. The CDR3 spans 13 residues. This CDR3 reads CASSSELYNELFF. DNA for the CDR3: TGTGCCAGCAGCTCAGAATTATACAATGAGCTGTTCTTC.

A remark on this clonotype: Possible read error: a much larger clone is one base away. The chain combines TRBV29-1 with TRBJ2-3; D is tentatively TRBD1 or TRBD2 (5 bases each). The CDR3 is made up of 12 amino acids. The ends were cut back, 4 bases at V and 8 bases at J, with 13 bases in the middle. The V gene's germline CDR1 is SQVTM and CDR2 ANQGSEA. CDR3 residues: CSVGAKGTTQYF. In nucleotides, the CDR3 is TGCAGCGTTGGTGCCAAGGGGACTACGCAGTATTTT.

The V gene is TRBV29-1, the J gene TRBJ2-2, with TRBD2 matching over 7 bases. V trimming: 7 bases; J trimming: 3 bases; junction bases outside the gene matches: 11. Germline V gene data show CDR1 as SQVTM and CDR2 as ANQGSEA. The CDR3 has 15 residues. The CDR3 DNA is TGCAGCGCTGTCACGGCGGGAGCATACACCGGGGAGCTGTTTTTT. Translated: CSAVTAGAYTGELFF.